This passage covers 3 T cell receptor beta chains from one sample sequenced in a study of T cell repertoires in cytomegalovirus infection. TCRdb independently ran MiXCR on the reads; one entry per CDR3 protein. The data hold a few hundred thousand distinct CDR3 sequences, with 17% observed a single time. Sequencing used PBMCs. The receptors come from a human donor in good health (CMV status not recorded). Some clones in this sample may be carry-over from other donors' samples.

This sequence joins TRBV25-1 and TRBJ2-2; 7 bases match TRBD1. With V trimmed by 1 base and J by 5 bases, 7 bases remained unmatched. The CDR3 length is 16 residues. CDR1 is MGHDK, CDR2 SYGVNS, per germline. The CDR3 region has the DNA TGTGCCAGCAGTGAATTGGGGGCAGGGGGTACCGGGGAGCTGTTTTTT. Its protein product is CASSELGAGGTGELFF.

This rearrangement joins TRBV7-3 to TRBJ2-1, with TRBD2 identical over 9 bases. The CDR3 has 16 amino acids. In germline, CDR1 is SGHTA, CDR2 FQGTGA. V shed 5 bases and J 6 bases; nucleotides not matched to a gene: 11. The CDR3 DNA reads TGTGCCAGCAGCCCCGGGCGGGGGGGGGGGGGCAATGAGCAGTTCTTC. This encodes CASSPGRGGGGNEQFF.

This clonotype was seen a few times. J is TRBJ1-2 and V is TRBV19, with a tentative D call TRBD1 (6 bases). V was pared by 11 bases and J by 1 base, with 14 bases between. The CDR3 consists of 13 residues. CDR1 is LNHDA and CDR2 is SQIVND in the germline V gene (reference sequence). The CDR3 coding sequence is TGTGCCTCAACTCGGGACATTAACTATGGCTACACCTTC. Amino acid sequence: CASTRDINYGYTF.